The 30 T cell receptor beta chains presented below share a single source sample, sequenced in a study of blood T cell repertoires in COVID-19. Only in-frame clones appear in the TCRdb table, and some are missing; sequencing was by immunoSEQ multiplex PCR. This table holds hundreds of thousands of clones, approximately 85% found once. Sequencing was done on a sample of PBMCs or T cells enriched from blood (not recorded which). The receptors come from a man aged 25-45 years who had recovered from COVID-19.

The chain couples TRBV27 to TRBJ1-2; D is unresolved. Germline V gives CDR1 MNHEY, CDR2 SMNVEV (reference sequence). The CDR3 spans 15 residues. Trimming removed 6 bases from V and 3 bases from J, with 17 bases in between. The CDR3 is CASRTPRGGDYGYTF. The CDR3 DNA is TGTGCCAGCAGAACCCCCCGGGGAGGAGACTATGGCTACACCTTC.

As to this clone: Other DNA sequences in the sample encode the same CDR3. The rearrangement uses TRBV2 and TRBJ1-2; maybe TRBD1 (6 bases). V was shortened by 2 bases and J by 4 bases, with 8 bases between the two germline ends. The V gene's germline CDR1 is SNHLY and CDR2 FYNNEI. The CDR3 contains 13 residues. The CDR3 is CASSERGFYGYTF. DNA for the CDR3: TGTGCCAGCAGTGAAAGGGGGTTCTATGGCTACACCTTC.

The rearrangement uses TRBV14 and TRBJ1-2; weak D call: TRBD1 (5 bases). The CDR3 covers 14 residues. Between the trimmed V and J ends, which lost 6 bases and 3 bases, there was a span of 14 bases. The germline V gene has CDR1 SGHDN and CDR2 FVKESK. DNA of the CDR3: TGTGCCAGCAGACCTAGGACACAGCACTATGGCTACACCTTC. It encodes CASRPRTQHYGYTF. The full variable domain, with the rest looked up from reference TRBV14 and TRBJ1-2, is EAGVTQFPSHSVIEKGQTVTLRCDPISGHDNLYWYRRVMGKEIKFLLHFVKESKQDESGMPNNRFLAERTGGTYSTLKVQPAELEDSGVYFCASRPRTQHYGYTFGSGTRLTVV.

The rearrangement links TRBV19 to TRBJ1-1, with 7 bases that match TRBD1. The germline gives CDR1 LNHDA, CDR2 SQIVND (reference sequence). Germline trimming cut 5 bases from V and 0 bases from J; bases unmatched to any gene: 3. The CDR3 extends over 14 amino acids. CDR3 bases: TGTGCCAGTAGTGCGGGACAGCTGAACACTGAAGCTTTCTTT. It translates to CASSAGQLNTEAFF. The full variable domain, with the rest looked up from reference TRBV19 and TRBJ1-1, is DGGITQSPKYLFRKEGQNVTLSCEQNLNHDAMYWYRQDPGQGLRLIYYSQIVNDFQKGDIAEGYSVSREKKESFPLTVTSAQKNPTAFYLCASSAGQLNTEAFFGQGTRLTVV.

This clone came up a few times. The J gene is TRBJ2-5, the V gene TRBV6-2 or TRBV6-3, with D possibly matching TRBD1 (6 bases). V shed 6 bases and J shed 2 bases, with 10 bases lying between them. The CDR3 is made up of 13 amino acids. From germline, CDR1 is MNHEY and CDR2 SVGEGT. The CDR3 DNA is TGTGCCAGCAGCCGGACAGAACAAGAGACCCAGTACTTC. Protein product: CASSRTEQETQYF.

The CDR3 DNA reads as TGTGCCAGCAGCGACACAGGGGACACTGAAGCTTTCTTT. It encodes CASSDTGDTEAFF. The chain combines TRBV3-1 (or the pseudogene TRBV3-2) with TRBJ1-1; 7 bases map to TRBD1. With 5 bases clipped from V and 3 bases from J, the junction kept 3 bases outside the gene matches. The germline V gene has CDR1 LGHDT and CDR2 YNNKEL (reference sequence). The CDR3 is made up of 13 amino acids.

The rearrangement links TRBV9 to TRBJ1-1, with 10 bases lining up with TRBD1. Per germline, CDR1 SGDLS and CDR2 YYNGEE. The CDR3 sequence is 15 residues long. The V segment lost 0 bases and the J segment 5 bases; nucleotides outside the gene matches: 4. CDR3 nucleotides: TGTGCCAGCAGCGTAGTCGGGACAGGGGAAACTGAAGCTTTCTTT. Residues: CASSVVGTGETEAFF.

The table lists this clone with a count of one. V gene TRBV19 combines with J gene TRBJ1-2; D remains unclear. CDR1 LNHDA and CDR2 SQIVND come from the germline V gene (reference sequence). The CDR3 runs to 12 residues. Trimming stripped 3 bases from V and 8 bases from J, with 10 bases between. CDR3: CASSIPAGGYTF. In DNA, the CDR3 is TGTGCCAGTAGTATCCCGGCGGGGGGCTACACCTTC.

The chain uses TRBV19 and TRBJ2-3; 8 bases are shared with TRBD1. The CDR3 spans 16 residues. Germline loops: CDR1 LNHDA, CDR2 SQIVND (reference sequence). The J segment lost 4 bases and the V segment lost 5 bases, leaving 11 bases of the junction unmatched. This CDR3 is CASSDRTGNVPDTQYF. In DNA, the CDR3 is TGTGCCAGTAGTGACCGGACAGGGAACGTTCCAGATACGCAGTATTTT.

V usage is TRBV7-2 and J usage is TRBJ1-3, with 8 bases identical to TRBD1. CDR1 is SGHTA and CDR2 is FQGNSA in the germline V gene. This CDR3 comprises 17 residues. V was pared by 5 bases and J by 0 bases, with 9 bases of the junction left unmatched. CDR3 amino acids: CASSPNRGFRSGNTIYF. The CDR3 DNA reads as TGTGCCAGCAGCCCAAACAGGGGGTTCCGCTCTGGAAACACCATATATTTT.

The chain couples TRBV6-5 to TRBJ1-3; D gene ambiguous. This CDR3 has 11 residues. V shed 10 bases and J shed 0 bases, with 4 bases lying between them. The V gene's germline CDR1 is MNHEY and CDR2 SVGAGI. CDR3 sequence reads: CATNSGNTIYF. In DNA, the CDR3 is TGTGCCACCAACTCTGGAAACACCATATATTTT.

This clone was detected only a few times. Written as DNA, the CDR3 is TGTGCCAGCAGCCAAGAGGGGCTAGGGCGGGGAAATGAGCAGTTCTTC. Its protein product is CASSQEGLGRGNEQFF. The chain uses TRBV4-2 and TRBJ2-1; possibly TRBD2 for D (6 bases). V was pared by 0 bases and J by 7 bases, with 16 bases between. CDR1 is LGHNA, CDR2 YNFKEQ, per germline. CDR3 size: 16 residues.

V usage is TRBV5-1 and J usage is TRBJ2-3; tentatively, D is TRBD1 (6 bases). V was shortened by 4 bases and J by 0 bases, with 9 bases between the two germline ends. The length of the CDR3 is 14 residues. CDR1 SGHRS and CDR2 YFSETQ come from the germline V gene. CDR3 bases: TGCGCCAGCAGCAGGACAGCTAGCACAGATACGCAGTATTTT. Amino acids: CASSRTASTDTQYF.

The genes are TRBV6-5 and TRBJ1-1; D gene unclear. V lost 6 bases and J lost 8, with 16 bases in between. The CDR3 length is 13 residues. Germline V gene data show CDR1 as MNHEY and CDR2 as SVGAGI. The CDR3 sequence: CASSKEGIWEAFF. As DNA, the CDR3 is TGTGCCAGCAGCAAGGAGGGTATTTGGGAAGCTTTCTTT.

The chain employs TRBV19 and TRBJ2-7; TRBD2 is a possible D gene (7 bases). CDR1 and CDR2 from the germline V gene are LNHDA and SQIVND (reference sequence). V lost 5 bases and J 3 bases, leaving 11 bases between the germline ends. The CDR3 consists of 13 residues. CDR3 sequence: CASSRGGGYEQYF. The CDR3 DNA sequence: TGTGCCAGTAGTCGGGGAGGGGGCTACGAGCAGTACTTC.

V usage is TRBV6-2 or TRBV6-3 and J usage is TRBJ1-2; 7 bases agree with TRBD1. CDR3 length: 13 residues. Germline lookup yields CDR1 MNHEY and CDR2 SVGEGT. With 7 bases clipped from V and 6 bases from J, the junction kept 8 bases outside the gene matches. The CDR3 protein is CASNPGTENGYTF. The CDR3 DNA follows: TGTGCCAGCAACCCCGGGACAGAGAATGGCTACACCTTC.

The J gene is TRBJ1-2, the V gene TRBV30; TRBD1 might be the D (5 bases). CDR3 length equals 15 residues. Trimming removed 0 bases at V and 7 bases at J, with 18 bases between. Germline CDR1 GTSNPN, CDR2 SVGIG (reference sequence). The CDR3 reads CAWSVRRAGRSGYTF. CDR3 DNA sequence: TGTGCCTGGAGTGTAAGGAGGGCAGGGAGAAGTGGCTACACCTTC.

In this sample, this clone turned up once. The rearrangement joins TRBV7-9 to TRBJ2-5; TRBD2 is a possible D gene (6 bases). There are 15 residues in the CDR3. V lost 2 bases and J 3 bases, leaving 13 bases between the germline ends. Germline V gene lookup returns CDR1 SEHNR and CDR2 FQNEAQ (reference sequence). This CDR3 reads CASSLWRVLEETQYF. The CDR3 nucleotides are TGTGCCAGCAGCTTATGGAGGGTATTAGAAGAGACCCAGTACTTC.

The V and J genes are TRBV5-5 and TRBJ2-3; 10 bases line up with TRBD2. Germline V lookup: CDR1 SGHKS, CDR2 YYEKEE (reference sequence). This CDR3 comprises 15 residues. V dropped 4 bases and J dropped 1; count of bases not matched to a gene: 3. The CDR3 coding sequence is TGTGCCAGCAGCATAGCGGGGGGCCGCACAGATACGCAGTATTTT. Its protein product is CASSIAGGRTDTQYF. The whole variable domain, remainder taken from reference TRBV5-5 and TRBJ2-3, is DAGVTQSPTHLIKTRGQQVTLRCSPISGHKSVSWYQQVLGQGPQFIFQYYEKEERGRGNFPDRFSARQFPNYSSELNVNALLLGDSALYLCASSIAGGRTDTQYFGPGTRLTVL.

This chain links TRBV6-5 with TRBJ1-2; 7 positions match TRBD1. Per germline, CDR1 MNHEY and CDR2 SVGAGI. There are 15 residues in the CDR3. V dropped 6 bases and J dropped 5; count of bases not matched to a gene: 12. The CDR3 sequence: CASRMEGAAAYGYTF. The CDR3, as DNA: TGTGCCAGCAGAATGGAGGGGGCGGCCGCATATGGCTACACCTTC.

A note on this clone: The junction departs from the called germline gene at one end, perhaps through a read error. The chain recombines TRBV11-2 with TRBJ2-7, with 11 nucleotides matching TRBD1. Germline values: CDR1 SGHAT, CDR2 FQNNGV. The CDR3 is 13 amino acids. The CDR3 protein is CASSLEIGTGGSF. The CDR3 DNA reads TGTGCCAGCAGCTTAGAAATCGGGACAGGGGGTTCGTTC.

This chain joins TRBV5-6 and TRBJ1-1, with unresolved D. The CDR3 spans 12 residues. Germline CDR1 is SGHDT and CDR2 is YYEEEE. Trimming removed 4 bases from V and 5 bases from J, with 9 bases in between. The CDR3 loop reads CASSLDLTEAFF. CDR3 bases: TGTGCCAGCAGCCTGGACCTAACTGAAGCTTTCTTT. Full variable domain (rest looked up from reference TRBV5-6 and TRBJ1-1): DAGVTQSPTHLIKTRGQQVTLRCSPKSGHDTVSWYQQALGQGPQFIFQYYEEEERQRGNFPDRFSGHQFPNYSSELNVNALLLGDSALYLCASSLDLTEAFFGQGTRLTVV.

This clone has a handful of counts. The chain uses TRBV3-1 (or the pseudogene TRBV3-2) and TRBJ1-1, with a weak D call TRBD1 (5 bases). The CDR3 spans 15 residues. Trimming took 0 bases from V and 5 from J, leaving 13 bases between them. Germline assignment: CDR1 LGHDT and CDR2 YNNKEL (reference sequence). The CDR3: CASSQDLGEGTEAFF. The CDR3 nucleotides read TGTGCCAGCAGCCAAGATCTTGGGGAGGGGACTGAAGCTTTCTTT.

This chain joins TRBV6-5 and TRBJ2-1; tentative D call: TRBD2 (5 bases). The CDR3 sequence is 13 residues long. Trimming removed 4 bases at V and 6 bases at J, with 10 bases between. Germline CDR1 reads MNHEY; CDR2 reads SVGAGI. CDR3 nucleotide sequence: TGTGCCAGCAGTTTAGGACTGGGCAATGAGCAGTTCTTC. Its translation is CASSLGLGNEQFF.

This rearrangement joins TRBV5-4 to TRBJ1-4; 8 bases align to TRBD1. V trimming: 0 bases; J trimming: 8 bases; junction bases outside the gene matches: 6. Germline V CDR1 and CDR2: SGHNT, YYREEE (reference sequence). This CDR3 is built from 15 residues. CDR3 residues: CASSLGQGRREKLFF. The CDR3 nucleotides read TGTGCCAGCAGCTTGGGACAGGGGAGAAGGGAAAAACTGTTTTTT.

V gene TRBV5-8 combines with J gene TRBJ2-3; D possibly corresponds to TRBD1 (5 bases). The CDR3 runs to 12 residues. Germline V gene sequence: CDR1 SGHTS, CDR2 YDEGEE. V gave up 2 bases and J gave up 9 bases, with 10 bases separating them. Here the CDR3 reads CASSFQGLTQYF. The DNA for the CDR3 is TGTGCCAGCAGCTTCCAGGGTTTGACGCAGTATTTT. Using reference TRBV5-8 and TRBJ2-3 for the parts outside the CDR3, the full variable domain is EAGVTQSPTHLIKTRGQQATLRCSPISGHTSVYWYQQALGLGLQFLLWYDEGEERNRGNFPPRFSGRQFPNYSSELNVNALELEDSALYLCASSFQGLTQYFGPGTRLTVL.

This sequence joins TRBV4-1 and TRBJ2-2, with TRBD2 matching over 7 bases. Trimming took 0 bases from V and 5 from J; bases not matched to a gene: 15. Germline assignment: CDR1 MGHRA and CDR2 YSYEKL. The CDR3 loop spans 19 amino acids. The CDR3 here is CASSQDRSGLVAGTGELFF. DNA of the CDR3: TGCGCCAGCAGCCAAGATCGTAGCGGGCTCGTTGCTGGTACCGGGGAGCTGTTTTTT.

V gene TRBV25-1 combines with J gene TRBJ1-1, with TRBD1 as a possible D gene (5 bases). The ends were cut back, 6 bases at V and 1 base at J, with 9 bases in the middle. Germline V CDR1 and CDR2: MGHDK, SYGVNS. This CDR3 has 13 amino acids. The CDR3 sequence is CASRKTGNTEAFF. Written as DNA, the CDR3 is TGTGCCAGCAGAAAAACAGGGAACACTGAAGCTTTCTTT.

The chain uses TRBV6-5 and TRBJ1-2, with TRBD1 identical over 10 bases. CDR1 and CDR2 (germline): MNHEY, SVGAGI. This CDR3 has 14 amino acids. V dropped 7 bases and J dropped 7; count of bases not matched to a gene: 9. CDR3 nucleotide sequence: TGTGCCAGCACCCAAGACAGGGGGCGGTTTGGCTACACCTTC. This sequence encodes CASTQDRGRFGYTF.

The chain combines TRBV11-3 with TRBJ2-6; 7 bases fit TRBD1. CDR3 length equals 16 residues. Per the germline V gene, CDR1 is SGHNT and CDR2 is YENEEA. J lost 5 bases, V lost 4 bases, and 8 bases had no gene match. The DNA for the CDR3 is TGTGCCAGCAGCTCTGGGACAGCCCATCGGGCCAACGTCCTGACTTTC. Protein sequence: CASSSGTAHRANVLTF. Combining the CDR3 with reference TRBV11-3 and TRBJ2-6 gives the whole variable domain EAGVVQSPRYKIIEKKQPVAFWCNPISGHNTLYWYLQNLGQGPELLIRYENEEAVDDSQLPKDRFSAERLKGVDSTLKIQPAELGDSAVYLCASSSGTAHRANVLTFGAGSRLTVL.